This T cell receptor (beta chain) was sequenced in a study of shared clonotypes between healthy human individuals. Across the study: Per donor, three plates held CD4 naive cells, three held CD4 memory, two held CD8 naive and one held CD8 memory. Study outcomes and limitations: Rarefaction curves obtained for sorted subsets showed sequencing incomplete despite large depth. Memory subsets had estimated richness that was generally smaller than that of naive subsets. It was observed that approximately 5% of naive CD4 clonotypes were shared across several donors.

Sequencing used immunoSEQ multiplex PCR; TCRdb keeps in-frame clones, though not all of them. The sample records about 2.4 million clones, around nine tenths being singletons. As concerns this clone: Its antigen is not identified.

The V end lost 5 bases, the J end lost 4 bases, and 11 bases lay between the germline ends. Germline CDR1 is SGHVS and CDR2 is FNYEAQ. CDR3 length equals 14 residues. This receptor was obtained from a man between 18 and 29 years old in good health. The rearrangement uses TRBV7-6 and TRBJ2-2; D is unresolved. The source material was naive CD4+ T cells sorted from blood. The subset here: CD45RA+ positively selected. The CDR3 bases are TGTGCCAGCAGCCCCTCTCCATCCACCGGGGAGCTGTTTTTT. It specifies CASSPSPSTGELFF.